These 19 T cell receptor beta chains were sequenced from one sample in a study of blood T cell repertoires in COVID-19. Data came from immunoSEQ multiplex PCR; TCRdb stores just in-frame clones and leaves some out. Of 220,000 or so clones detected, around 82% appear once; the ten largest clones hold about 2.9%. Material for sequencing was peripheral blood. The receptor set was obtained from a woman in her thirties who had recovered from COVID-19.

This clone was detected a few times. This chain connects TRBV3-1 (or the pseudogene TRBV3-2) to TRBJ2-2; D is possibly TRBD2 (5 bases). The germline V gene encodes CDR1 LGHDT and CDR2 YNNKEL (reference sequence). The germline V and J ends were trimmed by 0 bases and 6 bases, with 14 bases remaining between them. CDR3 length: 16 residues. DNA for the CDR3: TGTGCCAGCAGCCAAGAGGGGAACATCGGGGCCGGGGAGCTGTTTTTT. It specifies CASSQEGNIGAGELFF.

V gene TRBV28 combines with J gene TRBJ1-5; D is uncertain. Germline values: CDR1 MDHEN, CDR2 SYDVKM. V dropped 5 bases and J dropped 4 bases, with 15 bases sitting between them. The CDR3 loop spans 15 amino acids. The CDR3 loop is CASSPGGGLNQPQHF. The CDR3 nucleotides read TGTGCCAGCAGTCCTGGCGGCGGTTTAAATCAGCCCCAGCATTTT.

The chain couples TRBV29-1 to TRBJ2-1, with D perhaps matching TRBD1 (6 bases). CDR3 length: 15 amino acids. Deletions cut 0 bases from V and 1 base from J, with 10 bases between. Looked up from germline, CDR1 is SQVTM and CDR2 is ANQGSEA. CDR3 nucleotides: TGCAGCGTTGAAGACGCAGGGGTATCCTACAATGAGCAGTTCTTC. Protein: CSVEDAGVSYNEQFF.

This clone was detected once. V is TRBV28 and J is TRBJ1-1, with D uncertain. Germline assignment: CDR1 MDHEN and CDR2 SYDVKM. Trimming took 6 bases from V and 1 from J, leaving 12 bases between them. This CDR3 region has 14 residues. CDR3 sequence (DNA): TGTGCCAGCAGGAAAGAAATCGGGAACACTGAAGCTTTCTTT. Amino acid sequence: CASRKEIGNTEAFF.

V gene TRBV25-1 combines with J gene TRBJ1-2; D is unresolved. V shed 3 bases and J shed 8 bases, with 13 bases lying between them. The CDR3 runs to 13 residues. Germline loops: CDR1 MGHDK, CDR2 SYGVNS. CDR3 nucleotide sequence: TGTGCCAGCAGTGATAGCATAACGGAGGGCTACACCTTC. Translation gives CASSDSITEGYTF.

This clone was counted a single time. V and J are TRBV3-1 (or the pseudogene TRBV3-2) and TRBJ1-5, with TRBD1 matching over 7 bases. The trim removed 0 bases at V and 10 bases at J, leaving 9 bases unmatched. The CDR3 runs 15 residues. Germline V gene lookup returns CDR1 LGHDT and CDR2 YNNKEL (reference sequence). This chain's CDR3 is CASSQDGTAGYPQHF. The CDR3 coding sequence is TGTGCCAGCAGCCAAGATGGGACAGCCGGCTATCCCCAGCATTTT.

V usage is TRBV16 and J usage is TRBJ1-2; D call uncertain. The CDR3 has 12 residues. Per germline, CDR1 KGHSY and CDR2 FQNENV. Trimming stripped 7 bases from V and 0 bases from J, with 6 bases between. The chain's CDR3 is CASTSSNYGYTF. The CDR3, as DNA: TGTGCCAGCACCTCTTCTAACTATGGCTACACCTTC.

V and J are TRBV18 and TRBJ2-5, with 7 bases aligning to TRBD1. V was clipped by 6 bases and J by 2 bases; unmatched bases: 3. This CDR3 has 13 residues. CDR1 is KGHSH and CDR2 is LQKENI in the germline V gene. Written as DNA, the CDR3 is TGTGCCAGCTCCGGGACAGCTCAAGAGACCCAGTACTTC. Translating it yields CASSGTAQETQYF.

The CDR3 is CASSFSGPTDTQYF. The CDR3 DNA is TGTGCCAGCTCCTTCTCAGGCCCCACAGATACGCAGTATTTT. V and J are TRBV2 and TRBJ2-3; D is unresolved. The CDR3 is made up of 14 amino acids. From germline, CDR1 is SNHLY and CDR2 FYNNEI. Trimming cost V 8 bases and J 2 bases, with 14 bases left between them.

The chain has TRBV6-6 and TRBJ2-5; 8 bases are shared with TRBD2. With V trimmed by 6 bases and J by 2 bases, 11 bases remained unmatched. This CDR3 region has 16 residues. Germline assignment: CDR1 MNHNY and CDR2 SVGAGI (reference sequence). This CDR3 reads CASRGVTGGGQETQYF. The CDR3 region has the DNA TGTGCCAGCAGAGGGGTTACGGGAGGGGGTCAAGAGACCCAGTACTTC.

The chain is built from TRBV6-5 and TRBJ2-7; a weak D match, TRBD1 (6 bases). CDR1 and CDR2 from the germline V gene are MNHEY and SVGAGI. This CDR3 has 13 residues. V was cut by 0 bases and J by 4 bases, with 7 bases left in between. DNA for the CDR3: TGTGCCAGCAGTTACTCAGGACAGTACGAGCAGTACTTC. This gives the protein CASSYSGQYEQYF.

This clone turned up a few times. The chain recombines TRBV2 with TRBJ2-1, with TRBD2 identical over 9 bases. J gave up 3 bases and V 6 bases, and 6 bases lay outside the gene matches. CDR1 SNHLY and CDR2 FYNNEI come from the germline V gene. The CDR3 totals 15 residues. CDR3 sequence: CASSDLAGRYNEQFF. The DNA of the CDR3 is TGTGCCAGCAGCGACCTAGCGGGACGCTACAATGAGCAGTTCTTC.

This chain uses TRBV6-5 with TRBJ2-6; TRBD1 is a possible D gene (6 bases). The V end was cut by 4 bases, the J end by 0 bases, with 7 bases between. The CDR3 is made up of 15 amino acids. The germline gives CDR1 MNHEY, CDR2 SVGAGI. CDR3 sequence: CASSSTGSGANVLTF. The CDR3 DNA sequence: TGTGCCAGCAGTTCGACAGGCTCTGGGGCCAACGTCCTGACTTTC.

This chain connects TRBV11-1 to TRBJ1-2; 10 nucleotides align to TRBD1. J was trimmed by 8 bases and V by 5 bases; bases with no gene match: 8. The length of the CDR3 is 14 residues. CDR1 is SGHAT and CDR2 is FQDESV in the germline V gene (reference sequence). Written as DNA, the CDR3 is TGTGCCAGCAGCCCCGGGACAGGGGAATACGGCTACACCTTC. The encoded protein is CASSPGTGEYGYTF.

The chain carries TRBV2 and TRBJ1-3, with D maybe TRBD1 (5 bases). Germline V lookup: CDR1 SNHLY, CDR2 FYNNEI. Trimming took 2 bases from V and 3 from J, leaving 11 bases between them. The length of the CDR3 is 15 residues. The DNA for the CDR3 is TGTGCCAGCAGTGAATGGGGGGTACATGGAAACACCATATATTTT. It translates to CASSEWGVHGNTIYF.

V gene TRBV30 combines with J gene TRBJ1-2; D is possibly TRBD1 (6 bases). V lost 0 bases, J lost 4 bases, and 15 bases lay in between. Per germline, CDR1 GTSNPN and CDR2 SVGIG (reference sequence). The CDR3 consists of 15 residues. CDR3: CAWSVLGTMRYGYTF. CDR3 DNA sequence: TGTGCCTGGAGTGTACTCGGGACAATGCGCTATGGCTACACCTTC.

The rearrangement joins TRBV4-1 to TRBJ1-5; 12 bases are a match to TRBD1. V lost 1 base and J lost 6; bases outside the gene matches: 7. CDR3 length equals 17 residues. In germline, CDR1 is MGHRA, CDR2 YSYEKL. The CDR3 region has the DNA TGCGCCAGCAGCCAAGTCGGGGACAGGGGGCTCGGTCAGCCCCAGCATTTT. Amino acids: CASSQVGDRGLGQPQHF.

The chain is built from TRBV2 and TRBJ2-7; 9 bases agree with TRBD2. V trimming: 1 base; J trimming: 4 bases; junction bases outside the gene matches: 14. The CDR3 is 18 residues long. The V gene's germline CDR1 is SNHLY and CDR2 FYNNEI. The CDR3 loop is CASSEGGREGLARYEQYF. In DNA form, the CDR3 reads TGTGCCAGCAGTGAAGGGGGGCGGGAGGGCCTTGCTCGTTACGAGCAGTACTTC.

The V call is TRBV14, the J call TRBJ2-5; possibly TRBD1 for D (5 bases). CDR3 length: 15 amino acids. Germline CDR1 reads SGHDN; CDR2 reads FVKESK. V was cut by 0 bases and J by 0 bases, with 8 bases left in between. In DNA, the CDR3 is TGTGCCAGCAGCCAAGACCGGACATACCAAGAGACCCAGTACTTC. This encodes CASSQDRTYQETQYF. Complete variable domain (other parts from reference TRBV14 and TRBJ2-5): EAGVTQFPSHSVIEKGQTVTLRCDPISGHDNLYWYRRVMGKEIKFLLHFVKESKQDESGMPNNRFLAERTGGTYSTLKVQPAELEDSGVYFCASSQDRTYQETQYFGPGTRLLVL.